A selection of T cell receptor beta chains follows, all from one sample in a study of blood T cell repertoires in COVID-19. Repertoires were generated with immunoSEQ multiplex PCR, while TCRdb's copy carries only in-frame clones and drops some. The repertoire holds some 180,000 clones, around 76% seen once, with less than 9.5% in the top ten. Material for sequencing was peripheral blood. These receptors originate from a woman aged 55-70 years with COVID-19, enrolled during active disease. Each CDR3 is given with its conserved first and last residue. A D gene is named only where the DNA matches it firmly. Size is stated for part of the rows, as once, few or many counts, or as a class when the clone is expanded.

CDR3 protein: CASSQADRGVRGYTF
CDR3 DNA: TGTGCCAGCAGCCAAGCAGACAGGGGGGTCCGTGGCTACACCTTC
J gene: TRBJ1-2
V gene: TRBV7-9
D gene: TRBD1
CDR3 length: 15
clone size: NA

CDR3 protein: CASSESDRYFNYGYTF
CDR3 DNA: TGTGCCAGCAGTGAATCGGACAGGTATTTCAACTATGGCTACACCTTC
J gene: TRBJ1-2
V gene: TRBV2
D gene: TRBD1
CDR3 length: 16
clone size: NA

CDR3 protein: CASSLVGHPNQPQHF
CDR3 DNA: TGTGCCAGCAGCTTGGTCGGACATCCCAATCAGCCCCAGCATTTT
J gene: TRBJ1-5
V gene: TRBV5-5
D gene: NA
CDR3 length: 15
clone size: NA

CDR3 protein: CASSHGTGDEKLFF
CDR3 DNA: TGTGCCAGCAGCCACGGGACAGGGGATGAAAAACTGTTTTTT
J gene: TRBJ1-4
V gene: TRBV5-5
D gene: TRBD1
CDR3 length: 14
clone size: NA

CDR3 protein: CASDWLPSSTGYGYTF
CDR3 DNA: TGTGCCAGCGATTGGCTTCCCAGCTCAACGGGGTATGGCTACACCTTC
J gene: TRBJ1-2
V gene: TRBV7-9
D gene: NA
CDR3 length: 16
clone size: NA

CDR3 protein: CASSLTTAGRTQYF
CDR3 DNA: TGTGCCAGCAGCTTAACGACCGCGGGGAGGACGCAGTATTTT
J gene: TRBJ2-3
V gene: TRBV7-3
D gene: NA
CDR3 length: 14
clone size: NA

CDR3 protein: CASSPTGGNEKLFF
CDR3 DNA: TGTGCCAGCAGCCCGACAGGGGGGAATGAAAAACTGTTTTTT
J gene: TRBJ1-4
V gene: TRBV3-1/TRBV3-2
D gene: TRBD1
CDR3 length: 14
clone size: NA

CDR3 protein: CASSYSIGDYEKLFF
CDR3 DNA: TGTGCCAGCAGTTACTCGATCGGGGACTATGAAAAACTGTTTTTT
J gene: TRBJ1-4
V gene: TRBV6-5
D gene: NA
CDR3 length: 15
clone size: NA

CDR3 protein: CASSGTGTSPYNEQFF
CDR3 DNA: TGTGCCAGCAGTGGAACCGGGACTAGTCCCTACAATGAGCAGTTCTTC
J gene: TRBJ2-1
V gene: TRBV28
D gene: TRBD2
CDR3 length: 16
clone size: NA

CDR3 protein: CATSHRGRGNTIYF
CDR3 DNA: TGTGCCACCAGCCACCGGGGGAGAGGAAACACCATATATTTT
J gene: TRBJ1-3
V gene: TRBV15
D gene: NA
CDR3 length: 14
clone size: NA

CDR3 protein: CASSGHQRFGNQPQHF
CDR3 DNA: TGTGCCAGCAGTGGACATCAACGTTTTGGCAATCAGCCCCAGCATTTT
J gene: TRBJ1-5
V gene: TRBV6-1
D gene: NA
CDR3 length: 16
clone size: few

CDR3 protein: CASSLFRGTYEQYF
CDR3 DNA: TGTGCCAGCAGCTTATTTCGCGGGACCTACGAGCAGTACTTC
J gene: TRBJ2-7
V gene: TRBV11-2
D gene: NA
CDR3 length: 14
clone size: NA

CDR3 protein: CASSSPTGTGNEKLFF
CDR3 DNA: TGTGCCAGCAGTTCCCCCACCGGGACAGGGAATGAAAAACTGTTTTTT
J gene: TRBJ1-4
V gene: TRBV6-5
D gene: TRBD1
CDR3 length: 16
clone size: NA

CDR3 protein: CASSLGRLTPGELFF
CDR3 DNA: TGTGCCAGCAGCTTGGGCAGGTTAACGCCCGGGGAGCTGTTTTTT
J gene: TRBJ2-2
V gene: TRBV5-4
D gene: NA
CDR3 length: 15
clone size: once

CDR3 protein: CASSLGVSTDTQYF
CDR3 DNA: TGTGCCAGCAGCTTAGGAGTTAGCACAGATACGCAGTATTTT
J gene: TRBJ2-3
V gene: TRBV7-8
D gene: NA
CDR3 length: 14
clone size: NA

CDR3 protein: CASKKNMDSTEAFF
CDR3 DNA: TGTGCCAGCAAGAAGAATATGGACAGCACTGAAGCTTTCTTT
J gene: TRBJ1-1
V gene: TRBV6-5
D gene: NA
CDR3 length: 14
clone size: NA

CDR3 protein: CASSYQMDSSYNEQFF
CDR3 DNA: TGTGCCAGCAGTTACCAAATGGACAGCTCCTACAATGAGCAGTTCTTC
J gene: TRBJ2-1
V gene: TRBV6-5
D gene: NA
CDR3 length: 16
clone size: NA

CDR3 protein: CASSLGVAGGLETQYF
CDR3 DNA: TGCGCCAGCAGCTTGGGAGTAGCGGGAGGGCTAGAGACCCAGTACTTC
J gene: TRBJ2-5
V gene: TRBV5-1
D gene: TRBD2
CDR3 length: 16
clone size: NA

CDR3 protein: CASSLTTSKGEQFF
CDR3 DNA: TGTGCCAGCAGCTTAACGACTAGCAAGGGTGAGCAGTTCTTC
J gene: TRBJ2-1
V gene: TRBV7-2
D gene: TRBD2
CDR3 length: 14
clone size: few

CDR3 protein: CASSPDREGGYTF
CDR3 DNA: TGTGCCAGCTCACCGGACAGGGAGGGTGGCTACACCTTC
J gene: TRBJ1-2
V gene: TRBV18
D gene: TRBD1
CDR3 length: 13
clone size: NA

CDR3 protein: CASSFREPSYNEQFF
CDR3 DNA: TGTGCCAGCAGTTTTCGGGAGCCGTCATACAATGAGCAGTTCTTC
J gene: TRBJ2-1
V gene: TRBV28
D gene: NA
CDR3 length: 15
clone size: NA

CDR3 protein: CASSLAGTGKDTQYF
CDR3 DNA: TGCGCCAGCAGCTTGGCCGGGACAGGGAAAGATACGCAGTATTTT
J gene: TRBJ2-3
V gene: TRBV5-1
D gene: TRBD1
CDR3 length: 15
clone size: NA

CDR3 protein: CASSLTSSTDTQYF
CDR3 DNA: TGCGCCAGCAGTCTCACGAGCAGCACAGATACGCAGTATTTT
J gene: TRBJ2-3
V gene: TRBV10-1
D gene: NA
CDR3 length: 14
clone size: NA

CDR3 protein: CAISETPRYEQYF
CDR3 DNA: TGTGCCATCAGTGAGACCCCCCGGTACGAGCAGTACTTC
J gene: TRBJ2-7
V gene: TRBV10-3
D gene: NA
CDR3 length: 13
clone size: NA

CDR3 protein: CASSPLGREGHNEQFF
CDR3 DNA: TGCGCCAGCAGCCCCTTAGGGCGGGAGGGCCATAATGAGCAGTTCTTC
J gene: TRBJ2-1
V gene: TRBV4-3
D gene: TRBD2
CDR3 length: 16
clone size: NA

CDR3 protein: CASSLEGRQGVDGYTF
CDR3 DNA: TGTGCCAGCAGCCTAGAGGGGAGGCAGGGGGTTGATGGCTACACCTTC
J gene: TRBJ1-2
V gene: TRBV9
D gene: TRBD1
CDR3 length: 16
clone size: few

CDR3 protein: CSVEQGNTIYF
CDR3 DNA: TGCAGCGTTGAACAGGGAAACACCATATATTTT
J gene: TRBJ1-3
V gene: TRBV29-1
D gene: NA
CDR3 length: 11
clone size: NA

CDR3 protein: CASSPTLRLTGGYGYTF
CDR3 DNA: TGTGCCAGCAGCCCTACCCTCCGACTGACAGGGGGCTATGGCTACACCTTC
J gene: TRBJ1-2
V gene: TRBV3-1/TRBV3-2
D gene: TRBD1
CDR3 length: 17
clone size: NA

CDR3 protein: CASSGTGYYGYTF
CDR3 DNA: TGTGCCAGCAGCGGCACAGGGTACTATGGCTACACCTTC
J gene: TRBJ1-2
V gene: TRBV6-5
D gene: NA
CDR3 length: 13
clone size: few

CDR3 protein: CASSLMPSGGANEQFF
CDR3 DNA: TGCGCCAGCAGCTTGATGCCTAGCGGGGGGGCCAATGAGCAGTTCTTC
J gene: TRBJ2-1
V gene: TRBV5-1
D gene: TRBD2
CDR3 length: 16
clone size: once

CDR3 protein: CASSHMTERGGETQYF
CDR3 DNA: TGTGCCAGCAGCCACATGACCGAGCGAGGAGGGGAGACCCAGTACTTC
J gene: TRBJ2-5
V gene: TRBV11-2
D gene: NA
CDR3 length: 16
clone size: NA

CDR3 protein: CASRNRGGAENIQYF
CDR3 DNA: TGTGCCAGCAGGAATAGAGGGGGCGCAGAAAACATTCAGTACTTC
J gene: TRBJ2-4
V gene: TRBV6-5
D gene: TRBD1
CDR3 length: 15
clone size: few

CDR3 protein: CASSPTTGTEAFF
CDR3 DNA: TGTGCCAGCAGCCCCACGACAGGGACTGAAGCTTTCTTT
J gene: TRBJ1-1
V gene: TRBV7-3
D gene: TRBD1
CDR3 length: 13
clone size: NA

CDR3 protein: CASSEAGGGSGYGYTF
CDR3 DNA: TGTGCCAGCAGTGAAGCTGGGGGGGGGTCGGGCTATGGCTACACCTTC
J gene: TRBJ1-2
V gene: TRBV6-1
D gene: NA
CDR3 length: 16
clone size: once

CDR3 protein: CASTPDRTHNEQFF
CDR3 DNA: TGTGCCAGCACCCCGGACAGGACTCACAATGAGCAGTTCTTC
J gene: TRBJ2-1
V gene: TRBV11-2
D gene: TRBD1
CDR3 length: 14
clone size: NA

CDR3 protein: CASSLGGGGLNEQFF
CDR3 DNA: TGTGCTAGCAGCTTAGGCGGGGGGGGCCTCAATGAGCAGTTCTTC
J gene: TRBJ2-1
V gene: TRBV7-7
D gene: TRBD2
CDR3 length: 15
clone size: NA

CDR3 protein: CASSPFDLAVGPGELFF
CDR3 DNA: TGTGCCAGCAGCCCTTTCGACCTTGCGGTCGGTCCGGGGGAGCTGTTTTTT
J gene: TRBJ2-2
V gene: TRBV28
D gene: NA
CDR3 length: 17
clone size: few

CDR3 protein: CAITRTGVGTGELFF
CDR3 DNA: TGTGCCATTACCAGGACAGGGGTTGGTACCGGGGAGCTGTTTTTT
J gene: TRBJ2-2
V gene: TRBV10-3
D gene: TRBD1
CDR3 length: 15
clone size: NA

CDR3 protein: CATLRGGGRGDTQYF
CDR3 DNA: TGTGCCACCCTCCGCGGGGGGGGCCGCGGAGATACGCAGTATTTT
J gene: TRBJ2-3
V gene: TRBV10-3
D gene: TRBD2
CDR3 length: 15
clone size: NA

CDR3 protein: CASTGTGGSGNQPQHF
CDR3 DNA: TGTGCCAGTACCGGGACAGGGGGCAGCGGCAATCAGCCCCAGCATTTT
J gene: TRBJ1-5
V gene: TRBV19
D gene: TRBD1
CDR3 length: 16
clone size: NA

CDR3 protein: CASSPGLTGGYGYTF
CDR3 DNA: TGCGCCAGCAGCCCGGGCCTTACAGGGGGCTATGGCTACACCTTC
J gene: TRBJ1-2
V gene: TRBV5-1
D gene: TRBD1
CDR3 length: 15
clone size: once

CDR3 protein: CASSIVPHEQYF
CDR3 DNA: TGTGCCAGCAGTATAGTCCCCCACGAGCAGTACTTC
J gene: TRBJ2-7
V gene: TRBV6-6
D gene: NA
CDR3 length: 12
clone size: NA

CDR3 protein: CASSQVGANIQYF
CDR3 DNA: TGTGCCAGCAGCCAAGTGGGCGCTAACATTCAGTACTTC
J gene: TRBJ2-4
V gene: TRBV4-2
D gene: NA
CDR3 length: 13
clone size: few

CDR3 protein: CASSVGPRDQPQHF
CDR3 DNA: TGTGCCAGCAGCGTAGGGCCACGGGATCAGCCCCAGCATTTT
J gene: TRBJ1-5
V gene: TRBV9
D gene: NA
CDR3 length: 14
clone size: once

CDR3 protein: CASSLAGFPETQYF
CDR3 DNA: TGTGCCAGCAGCTTGGCGGGGTTCCCAGAGACCCAGTACTTC
J gene: TRBJ2-5
V gene: TRBV5-4
D gene: NA
CDR3 length: 14
clone size: NA

CDR3 protein: CASAPGNYGYTF
CDR3 DNA: TGTGCCAGCGCCCCGGGGAACTATGGCTACACCTTC
J gene: TRBJ1-2
V gene: TRBV3-1/TRBV3-2
D gene: NA
CDR3 length: 12
clone size: once

CDR3 protein: CASSPPPSGGRGGYTF
CDR3 DNA: TGTGCCAGCTCACCGCCCCCTTCTGGGGGCAGGGGAGGCTACACCTTC
J gene: TRBJ1-2
V gene: TRBV18
D gene: NA
CDR3 length: 16
clone size: NA

CDR3 protein: CASTTGAVDTQYF
CDR3 DNA: TGTGCCAGTACGACAGGGGCTGTAGATACGCAGTATTTT
J gene: TRBJ2-3
V gene: TRBV28
D gene: TRBD1
CDR3 length: 13
clone size: NA

CDR3 protein: CASSPPDRFGPQHF
CDR3 DNA: TGTGCCAGCAGCCCCCCGGACAGGTTTGGGCCCCAGCATTTT
J gene: TRBJ1-5
V gene: TRBV6-2/TRBV6-3
D gene: TRBD1
CDR3 length: 14
clone size: NA

CDR3 protein: CASSEGGAQYEQYF
CDR3 DNA: TGCGCCAGCAGTGAGGGGGGGGCGCAGTACGAGCAGTACTTC
J gene: TRBJ2-7
V gene: TRBV10-2
D gene: NA
CDR3 length: 14
clone size: NA

CDR3 protein: CASSQDGTAYNYGYTF
CDR3 DNA: TGCGCCAGCAGCCAAGACGGGACAGCTTATAACTATGGCTACACCTTC
J gene: TRBJ1-2
V gene: TRBV4-1
D gene: TRBD1
CDR3 length: 16
clone size: NA

CDR3 protein: CSVGQGQETQYF
CDR3 DNA: TGCAGCGTTGGGCAGGGCCAAGAGACCCAGTACTTC
J gene: TRBJ2-5
V gene: TRBV29-1
D gene: NA
CDR3 length: 12
clone size: NA

CDR3 protein: CASSDDNSGANVLTF
CDR3 DNA: TGTGCCAGCAGTGACGACAACTCTGGGGCCAACGTCCTGACTTTC
J gene: TRBJ2-6
V gene: TRBV6-4
D gene: NA
CDR3 length: 15
clone size: NA

CDR3 protein: CASSFRGGELFF
CDR3 DNA: TGCGCCAGCAGTTTTCGGGGCGGGGAGCTGTTTTTT
J gene: TRBJ2-2
V gene: TRBV4-3
D gene: NA
CDR3 length: 12
clone size: NA

CDR3 protein: CASSSLGSSYNEQFF
CDR3 DNA: TGTGCCAGCAGCTCCCTAGGGAGCTCCTACAATGAGCAGTTCTTC
J gene: TRBJ2-1
V gene: TRBV7-9
D gene: NA
CDR3 length: 15
clone size: NA